These 5 T cell receptor beta chains originate from one sample sequenced in a study of T cells in Graves' hyperthyroidism and ophthalmopathy. Amplification of TCR beta CDR3 regions used RNA as the template. The study used the HTBI primer set for a first-round RT-PCR of the TCR CDR3. TCRdb redid the calling of the multiplex PCR reads with MiXCR, one entry per CDR3 protein. The data show about 420,000 distinct CDR3 sequences, roughly 14% seen once. Sequencing used blood. The receptors stem from a woman in her late teens or twenties with Graves' hyperthyroidism.

The table lists this clonotype with many counts. The J gene is TRBJ1-1, the V gene TRBV5-1, with D hard to call. Between the trimmed V and J ends, which lost 2 bases and 0 bases, there was a span of 14 bases. This CDR3 has 16 amino acids. CDR1 is SGHRS, CDR2 YFSETQ, per germline. This chain's CDR3 is CASSFRAANLNTEAFF. DNA for the CDR3: TGCGCCAGCAGCTTCCGGGCCGCGAATTTGAACACTGAAGCTTTCTTT.

This clonotype was detected many times. This chain uses TRBV7-2 with TRBJ1-5, with TRBD1 identical over 7 bases. The ends lost 4 bases at V and 7 bases at J; junction bases unmatched: 7. CDR3 length: 14 residues. CDR1 and CDR2 (germline): SGHTA, FQGNSA. CDR3 in DNA: TGTGCCAGCAGCTCCGGACAGGTTGACCAGCCCCAGCATTTT. Translating gives CASSSGQVDQPQHF.

The chain has TRBV5-1 and TRBJ1-1; D is unclear. Germline values: CDR1 SGHRS, CDR2 YFSETQ. V lost 2 bases and J 8 bases, leaving 7 bases between the germline ends. The CDR3 covers 11 residues. The CDR3 loop reads CASSFGREAFF. CDR3 bases: TGCGCCAGCAGCTTTGGCAGGGAAGCTTTCTTT.

This clonotype was observed many times. The chain joins TRBV5-1 to TRBJ1-1; 7 nucleotides match TRBD1. V shed 2 bases, J shed 6 bases, and the junction held 16 bases outside the gene matches. CDR3 size: 17 residues. Germline V lookup: CDR1 SGHRS, CDR2 YFSETQ. Written as DNA, the CDR3 is TGCGCCAGCAGCTTCCAACAGGGGCGGGTCGGGCTCGCTGAAGCTTTCTTT. Its protein product is CASSFQQGRVGLAEAFF.

This clonotype was counted between two and nine times. The V call is TRBV11-3, the J call TRBJ2-1; no clear D. This CDR3 has 13 residues. CDR1 is SGHNT, CDR2 YENEEA, per germline. Trimming removed 2 bases at V and 5 bases at J, with 7 bases between. CDR3 region: CASSLIFNNEQFF. The DNA of the CDR3 is TGTGCCAGCAGCTTAATTTTTAACAATGAGCAGTTCTTC.